A single sample is the source of the 5 T cell receptor beta chains below, sequenced in a study of blood T cell repertoires in COVID-19. Method: immunoSEQ multiplex PCR; TCRdb's copy keeps in-frame clones and lacks some. The sample carries around 230,000 clones, roughly 86% recorded once. Material: PBMCs or T cells enriched from blood (not recorded which). These receptors were obtained from a woman aged 40-49 years with acute COVID-19.

V and J are TRBV2 and TRBJ2-7, with unresolved D. The V and J ends lost 3 bases and 2 bases respectively, with 14 bases between them. Germline CDR1 reads SNHLY; CDR2 reads FYNNEI. The CDR3 contains 15 residues. In nucleotides, the CDR3 is TGTGCCAGCAGTGAGAGTGGAGCCTTAACCTACGAGCAGTACTTC. The encoded protein is CASSESGALTYEQYF.

The DNA of the CDR3 is TGTGCCAGCAGTTTACCAGTGGCCGAGCAGTACTTC. The encoded protein is CASSLPVAEQYF. This chain links TRBV7-9 with TRBJ2-7, with no clear D. V shed 6 bases and J shed 6 bases, with 12 bases lying between them. Germline V gene sequence: CDR1 SEHNR, CDR2 FQNEAQ (reference sequence). CDR3 length equals 12 residues.

This clone turned up a few times. This chain connects TRBV28 to TRBJ1-3; no firm D call. CDR1 MDHEN and CDR2 SYDVKM come from the germline V gene. The V end lost 5 bases, the J end lost 0 bases, and 8 bases lay between the germline ends. This CDR3 contains 14 residues. CDR3 sequence reads: CASSESSSGNTIYF. DNA for the CDR3: TGTGCCAGCAGTGAGTCTAGCTCTGGAAACACCATATATTTT.

This chain joins TRBV5-6 and TRBJ1-4; D might be TRBD1 (5 bases). This CDR3 region has 17 residues. Germline loops: CDR1 SGHDT, CDR2 YYEEEE. Trimming left V 2 bases short and J 6 bases short, with 20 bases between. In nucleotides, the CDR3 is TGTGCCAGCAGCTTATGGGGCAGGGCCGGCCCTCATGAAAAACTGTTTTTT. This sequence encodes CASSLWGRAGPHEKLFF.

This clone was seen just once. V and J are TRBV11-3 and TRBJ2-3; unclear D gene. The V gene lost 5 bases and the J gene lost 3 bases, with 15 bases spanning the gap. Per germline, CDR1 SGHNT and CDR2 YENEEA. CDR3 size: 15 residues. The CDR3 is CASSSASIVTDTQYF. CDR3 nucleotides: TGTGCCAGCAGCAGCGCCAGCATTGTGACAGATACGCAGTATTTT.